This T cell receptor (beta chain) is drawn from a study of T cell repertoires in ileal Crohn's disease. The time point: neoterminal ileum biopsy at postoperative endoscopy, about 6 months after surgery. Data came from immunoSEQ multiplex PCR; TCRdb stores just in-frame clones and leaves some out. Of 10,000 to 15,000 clones listed, 75% to 85% are singletons. The V end lost 3 bases, the J end lost 5 bases, and 16 bases lay between the germline ends. This CDR3 spans 15 amino acids. The V gene's germline CDR1 is SNHLY and CDR2 FYNNEI. The receptor comes from an adult with Crohn's disease. Sequencing used ileal tissue. V usage is TRBV2 and J usage is TRBJ1-2; D is perhaps TRBD1 (6 bases). CDR3 bases: TGTGCCAGCAGTGACACAGGGACACGCTCATATGGCTACACCTTC. Its translation: CASSDTGTRSYGYTF.